The next 5 T cell receptor beta chains were all read from a single sample in a study of T cell responses to AZD1222 COVID-19 vaccine. Using immunoSEQ multiplex PCR, the repertoire was profiled, and TCRdb retains in-frame clones only, with some absent. The table records 150,000 or so clones, around 88% of them present only once. This specimen consisted of peripheral blood, obtained on day 0 of AZD1222 vaccination. These receptor sequences come from an adult in good health.

The chain uses TRBV23-1 and TRBJ2-7, with D uncertain. TRBV23-1 is marked as an open reading frame, function uncertain. Trimming removed 0 bases from V and 2 bases from J, with 11 bases in between. The CDR3 spans 15 residues. CDR3 loop: CASSQSWTETYEQYF. The CDR3 DNA sequence: TGCGCCAGCAGTCAATCTTGGACGGAGACCTACGAGCAGTACTTC.

This clone was observed a handful of times. The chain recombines TRBV5-1 with TRBJ2-7; 7 bases are shared with TRBD1. Germline V gives CDR1 SGHRS, CDR2 YFSETQ. The CDR3 is 15 residues long. V trimming: 1 base; J trimming: 2 bases; junction bases outside the gene matches: 6. Written as DNA, the CDR3 is TGCGCCAGCAGCTTGACCCGGACAGGACCCTACGAGCAGTACTTC. It codes for CASSLTRTGPYEQYF. The variable domain in full, completed from reference TRBV5-1 and TRBJ2-7, reads KAGVTQTPRYLIKTRGQQVTLSCSPISGHRSVSWYQQTPGQGLQFLFEYFSETQRNKGNFPGRFSGRQFSNSRSEMNVSTLELGDSALYLCASSLTRTGPYEQYFGPGTRLTVT.

The chain joins TRBV24-1 to TRBJ1-1; 8 nucleotides match TRBD1. CDR3 length: 15 residues. From germline, CDR1 is KGHDR and CDR2 SFDVKD. V dropped 4 bases and J dropped 1; count of bases not matched to a gene: 4. The CDR3 nucleotides are TGTGCCACCAGTGAGTCCGGGACAGGGAACACTGAAGCTTTCTTT. The encoded protein is CATSESGTGNTEAFF.

V gene TRBV19 combines with J gene TRBJ2-5; no clear D gene. CDR3 length equals 15 residues. Germline values: CDR1 LNHDA, CDR2 SQIVND (reference sequence). Trimming pared 10 bases from V and 5 bases from J, leaving 23 bases between. CDR3 sequence reads: CATKSRASFGETQYF. Here the CDR3 DNA reads TGTGCCACCAAATCCCGGGCCAGCTTCGGGGAGACCCAGTACTTC. The full variable domain, with the rest looked up from reference TRBV19 and TRBJ2-5, is DGGITQSPKYLFRKEGQNVTLSCEQNLNHDAMYWYRQDPGQGLRLIYYSQIVNDFQKGDIAEGYSVSREKKESFPLTVTSAQKNPTAFYLCATKSRASFGETQYFGPGTRLLVL.

This clone was seen a handful of times. A junction boundary mismatches the germline segment, possibly from a read error. The chain has TRBV7-7 and TRBJ2-5; a weak D match, TRBD2 (5 bases). CDR3 length equals 17 residues. In germline, CDR1 is SSHAT, CDR2 FNYEAQ (reference sequence). CDR3 loop: CASSLAQVEVLQETQYF. Written as DNA, the CDR3 is TGTGCTAGCAGCTTAGCGCAAGTAGAAGTACTCCAAGAGACCCAGTACTTC.